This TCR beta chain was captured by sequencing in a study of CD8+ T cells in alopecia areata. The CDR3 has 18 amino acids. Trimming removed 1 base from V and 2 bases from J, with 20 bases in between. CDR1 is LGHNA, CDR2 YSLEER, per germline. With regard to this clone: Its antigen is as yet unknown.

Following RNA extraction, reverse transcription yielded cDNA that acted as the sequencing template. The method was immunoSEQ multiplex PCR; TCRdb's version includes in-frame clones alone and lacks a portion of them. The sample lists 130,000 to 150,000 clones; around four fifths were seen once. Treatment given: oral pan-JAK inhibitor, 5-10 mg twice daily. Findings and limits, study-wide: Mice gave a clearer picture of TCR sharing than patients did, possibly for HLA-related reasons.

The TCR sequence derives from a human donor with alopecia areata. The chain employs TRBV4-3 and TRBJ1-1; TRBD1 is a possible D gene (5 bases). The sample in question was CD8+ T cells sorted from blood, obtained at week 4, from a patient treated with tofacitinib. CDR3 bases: TGCGCCAGCAGCCAAGGACCCAGGGCTACGACACCAAACACTGAAGCTTTCTTT. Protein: CASSQGPRATTPNTEAFF.